This TCR beta chain was obtained from a study of T cells after somatic rescue of genetic block. Profiled with immunoSEQ multiplex PCR; TCRdb holds only in-frame clones, not every one. The sample holds approximately 78,000 clones; roughly 93% are singletons and the top ten take 2.8%. The sequenced sample was peripheral blood mononuclear cells (PBMCs). The sequence came from a man between 25 and 39 years old.

CDR3 DNA sequence: TGCGCCAGCAGCCGCCGAGGTAGCGGGGGGGCCGGGGAGCTGTTTTTT. It codes for CASSRRGSGGAGELFF. The V gene is TRBV5-1, the J gene TRBJ2-2, with TRBD2 matching 11 bases. With V trimmed by 4 bases and J by 6 bases, 8 bases remained unmatched. Per germline, CDR1 SGHRS and CDR2 YFSETQ. The CDR3 consists of 16 residues.